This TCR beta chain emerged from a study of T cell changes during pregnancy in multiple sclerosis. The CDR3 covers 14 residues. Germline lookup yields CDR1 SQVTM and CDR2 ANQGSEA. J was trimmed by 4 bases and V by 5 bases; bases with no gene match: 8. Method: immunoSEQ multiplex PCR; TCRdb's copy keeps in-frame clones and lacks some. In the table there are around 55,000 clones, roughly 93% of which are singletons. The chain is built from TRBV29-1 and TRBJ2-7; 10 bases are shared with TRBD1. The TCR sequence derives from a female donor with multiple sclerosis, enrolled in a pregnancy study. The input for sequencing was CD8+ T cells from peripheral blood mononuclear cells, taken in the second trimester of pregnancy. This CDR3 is CSVLPPGQGYEQYF. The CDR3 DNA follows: TGCAGCGTTCTTCCCCCGGGACAGGGGTACGAGCAGTACTTC.